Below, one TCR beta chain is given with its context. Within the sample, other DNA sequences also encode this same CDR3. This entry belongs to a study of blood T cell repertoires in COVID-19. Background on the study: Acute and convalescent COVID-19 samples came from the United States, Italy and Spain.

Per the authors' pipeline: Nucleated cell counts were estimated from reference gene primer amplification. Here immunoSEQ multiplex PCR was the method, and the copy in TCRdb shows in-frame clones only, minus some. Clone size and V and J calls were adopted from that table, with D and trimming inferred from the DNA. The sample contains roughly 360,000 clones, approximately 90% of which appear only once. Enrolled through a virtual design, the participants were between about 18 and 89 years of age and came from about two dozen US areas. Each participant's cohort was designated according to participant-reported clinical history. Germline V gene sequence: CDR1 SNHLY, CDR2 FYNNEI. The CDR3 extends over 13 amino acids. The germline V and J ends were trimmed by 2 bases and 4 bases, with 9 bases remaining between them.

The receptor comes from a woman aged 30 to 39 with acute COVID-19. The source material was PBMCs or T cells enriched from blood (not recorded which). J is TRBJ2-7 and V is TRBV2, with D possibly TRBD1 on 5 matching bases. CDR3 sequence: CASSERGGYEQYF. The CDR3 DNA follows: TGTGCCAGCAGTGAAAGGGGCGGTTACGAGCAGTACTTC.